These T cell receptor beta chains were read from a single sample in a study of identifying expanded T cells in peripheral blood. The repertoire was sequenced with immunoSEQ multiplex PCR; TCRdb's copy has only in-frame clones and lacks some. Of around 70,000 clones listed, 85% to 90% are singletons. Sequenced material: blood. The receptors stem from a person aged 18 to 70 in good health. CDR3s leave out the opening cysteine and the closing phenylalanine or tryptophan.

length	V	CDR3
13	TRBV10-3	AIGAVLAYSYEQY
13	TRBV27	ASRRQGGGTGELF
13	TRBV5-4	ASSLPQGARDTQY
14	TRBV7-8	ASSSTGTSGIYEQY
15	TRBV7-7	ASSLRPLQGSGNTIY
12	TRBV9	ASSAYPGGGELF
14	TRBV19	ASSNPRGASGNTIY
16	TRBV4-3	ASSQERDRFHMNTEAF
17	TRBV10-2	ASAEAGPLGNSGANVLT
13	TRBV6-1	ASSDIGLAGVEQY
10	TRBV6-5	ASSLGWAGLF
12	TRBV19	ASMRRSDTGELF
14	TRBV7-6	ASSLTTGSSYNEQF
11	TRBV6-5	ASSPDRGRPQH
13	TRBV5-1	ASSLGDRDTGELF
12	TRBV7-9	ASSLTGRNTEAF
13	TRBV7-6	ASSSQGLFNEKLF
14	TRBV5-6	ASSRTSEHRVNEQF
12	TRBV4-3	ASSQDSGNGGYT
15	TRBV4-2	ASSRMTGGVNAYEQY
13	TRBV9	ASSVGRMPQETQY
13	TRBV4-1	ASSPAGAEPYGYT
14	TRBV7-2	ASSLNGRDAYNEQF
13	TRBV19	ASSRRQGSYNEQF
15	TRBV5-3	ARSLRDNDISNQPQH
13	TRBV28	ASRTPGTGYNEQF
11	TRBV5-1	ASTHPGSYEQY
11	TRBV6-1	ASRDSFNQPQH
13	TRBV2	ASSKRLAGVDTQY
11	TRBV6-5	ASSLAPTQPQH
13	TRBV7-2	ASTLGTGGSQPQH
15	TRBV25-1	ASSELGGRLSGNTIY
13	TRBV10-3	AISESTGSGNTIY
15	TRBV7-9	ASSFPHRGEGKETQY
13	TRBV5-1	ASSFLTGGGETQY
13	TRBV9	ASSVGTTVGNEQF
11	TRBV9	ASSLGKQETQY
14	TRBV6-5	ASSYGRGGANEKLF
11	TRBV29-1	SVWDRGYGEQY
17	TRBV5-1	ASSLSSGGALSRTDTQY
12	TRBV29-1	SVEVTPGHTEAF
10	TRBV27	ASRRADSPLH
12	TRBV5-1	ASSLGGGGYEQY
14	TRBV10-3	AISETRTGARDEQY
10	TRBV7-9	ASSSGLLEAF
14	TRBV10-1	ASSRSVADGTEGQY
14	TRBV4-1	ASSLGRGPRTDTQY
14	TRBV11-2	ASSLASSDGYGELF
12	TRBV5-1	ASSLRGLQETQY
13	TRBV6-4	ARAGGSNGDTEAF
12	TRBV5-8	ASSFGQAYETQY
13	TRBV2	ASSPRGYSNQPQH
9	TRBV28	ASTRGRFEF